Listed here are 29 T cell receptor beta chains from one sample, sequenced in a study of vaccination effects on CD4 cells after COVID-19. The data were produced by immunoSEQ multiplex PCR, yet TCRdb's version contains in-frame clones alone and is incomplete. The table records roughly 50,000 clones, 50% to 80% of them present only once. After less than twelve days in culture, the CD4+ T cells were isolated. The antigens these receptors bind are not known. The sequencing here drew on CD4+ T cells from PBMCs cultured without peptide, taken before COVID-19 vaccination. These receptors were obtained from a human donor who received a COVID-19 vaccine.

This clone was detected only a few times. V and J are TRBV19 and TRBJ1-5; no firm D call. V gave up 5 bases and J gave up 3 bases, with 11 bases separating them. The CDR3 length is 14 residues. Germline V gives CDR1 LNHDA, CDR2 SQIVND (reference sequence). CDR3 in amino acids: CASSRRENNQPQHF. In DNA form, the CDR3 reads TGTGCCAGTAGTCGACGGGAAAACAATCAGCCCCAGCATTTT.

This clone came up a few times. The rearrangement uses TRBV4-1 and TRBJ1-5, with unresolved D. Trimming shortened V by 4 bases and J by 5 bases, and 12 bases separated the two germline ends. The length of the CDR3 is 14 residues. The germline V gene encodes CDR1 MGHRA and CDR2 YSYEKL. The DNA of the CDR3 is TGCGCCAGCAGCCGGACGGGTTCTGATCAGCCCCAGCATTTT. The encoded protein is CASSRTGSDQPQHF.

This clone turned up a few times. The chain recombines TRBV6-2 or TRBV6-3 with TRBJ2-1; 8 bases match TRBD2. Unmatched junction bases numbered 7, after V lost 4 bases and J lost 5 bases. There are 15 residues in the CDR3. Germline V gene data show CDR1 as MNHEY and CDR2 as SVGEGT. The CDR3 DNA follows: TGTGCCAGCAGTTTGTCCGGGACTAGGGACAATGAGCAGTTCTTC. Amino acid sequence: CASSLSGTRDNEQFF.

This rearrangement joins TRBV28 to TRBJ2-1, with D hard to call. V was trimmed by 6 bases and J by 2 bases, leaving 8 bases between them. The germline V gene encodes CDR1 MDHEN and CDR2 SYDVKM. CDR3 length equals 13 residues. The CDR3: CASSPDPYNEQFF. For the CDR3, the DNA is TGTGCCAGCAGCCCAGACCCCTACAATGAGCAGTTCTTC.

The table lists this clone with a count of one. The V and J genes are TRBV5-6 and TRBJ2-1; D possibly corresponds to TRBD2 (7 bases). The germline V and J ends were trimmed by 4 bases and 8 bases, with 16 bases remaining between them. This CDR3 is 14 amino acids long. Germline V gene sequence: CDR1 SGHDT, CDR2 YYEEEE. This CDR3 is CASSPGGTGHEQFF. As DNA, the CDR3 is TGTGCCAGCAGCCCGGGGGGCACGGGCCATGAGCAGTTCTTC.

This clone was found a few times. V is TRBV7-9 and J is TRBJ1-2, with D possibly TRBD1 on 6 matching bases. V gave up 5 bases and J gave up 7 bases, with 20 bases separating them. Germline lookup yields CDR1 SEHNR and CDR2 FQNEAQ (reference sequence). The CDR3 spans 15 residues. CDR3: CASSPRGGGMAGYTF. The CDR3 coding sequence is TGTGCCAGCAGCCCGAGGGGGGGCGGTATGGCTGGCTACACCTTC.

The chain employs TRBV5-4 and TRBJ1-4; D not certain. This CDR3 contains 15 residues. From germline, CDR1 is SGHNT and CDR2 YYREEE (reference sequence). V was cut by 0 bases and J by 4 bases, with 10 bases left in between. The CDR3 reads CASSLGPTSNEKLFF. The CDR3 nucleotides are TGTGCCAGCAGCTTGGGACCGACGAGTAATGAAAAACTGTTTTTT.

The V gene is TRBV5-6, the J gene TRBJ1-2; D might be TRBD1 (6 bases). Germline CDR1 is SGHDT and CDR2 is YYEEEE. The V end was cut by 3 bases, the J end by 5 bases, with 11 bases between. The CDR3 spans 13 residues. CDR3 bases: TGTGCCAGCAGCTCGACAGGCCCTTATGGCTACACCTTC. It is translated as CASSSTGPYGYTF.

The chain couples TRBV3-1 (or the pseudogene TRBV3-2) to TRBJ1-1, with 7 bases identical to TRBD1. With 3 bases clipped from V and 4 bases from J, the junction kept 2 bases outside the gene matches. Germline loops: CDR1 LGHDT, CDR2 YNNKEL (reference sequence). The CDR3 has 13 residues. The CDR3 DNA is TGTGCCAGCAGCCATACAGGGGCCACTGAAGCTTTCTTT. Protein product: CASSHTGATEAFF.

The V gene is TRBV5-6, the J gene TRBJ2-7; no firm D call. Per the germline V gene, CDR1 is SGHDT and CDR2 is YYEEEE. The V end lost 4 bases, the J end lost 0 bases, and 11 bases lay between the germline ends. The CDR3 length is 14 residues. The CDR3 DNA follows: TGTGCCAGCAGCCCACGGACCATCTCCTACGAGCAGTACTTC. Residues: CASSPRTISYEQYF.

The chain employs TRBV13 and TRBJ2-7; 8 nucleotides align to TRBD1. After removal of 5 bases from V and 7 bases from J, the junction contained 13 bases not matched to a gene. The CDR3 runs 15 residues. Germline V gives CDR1 PRHDT, CDR2 FYEKMQ (reference sequence). The CDR3 region has the DNA TGTGCCAGCAGCAACACGCAGGGGGCCTATCAAGAGCAGTACTTC. Its translation is CASSNTQGAYQEQYF.

This chain links TRBV5-5 with TRBJ1-2; the match to TRBD1 covers 9 bases. J was trimmed by 4 bases and V by 4 bases; bases with no gene match: 5. CDR3 length equals 14 residues. Germline lookup yields CDR1 SGHKS and CDR2 YYEKEE (reference sequence). The CDR3 coding sequence is TGTGCCAGCAGCCGACAGGGGGACTTCTATGGCTACACCTTC. This gives the protein CASSRQGDFYGYTF. The full variable domain, completed using reference TRBV5-5 and TRBJ1-2, is DAGVTQSPTHLIKTRGQQVTLRCSPISGHKSVSWYQQVLGQGPQFIFQYYEKEERGRGNFPDRFSARQFPNYSSELNVNALLLGDSALYLCASSRQGDFYGYTFGSGTRLTVV.

The chain uses TRBV20-1 and TRBJ1-3; D perhaps matches TRBD1 (6 bases). This CDR3 contains 14 residues. Looked up from germline, CDR1 is DFQATT and CDR2 is SNEGSKA (reference sequence). Trimming pared 3 bases from V and 0 bases from J, leaving 9 bases between. DNA of the CDR3: TGCAGTGCTAGTCCAGGGGTCTCTGGAAACACCATATATTTT. It codes for CSASPGVSGNTIYF.

The CDR3 DNA reads TGTGCCAGCAGTTCCCACGGGCCCCCCGGGGAGCTGTTTTTT. It encodes CASSSHGPPGELFF. The gene calls are TRBV6-5 and TRBJ2-2; D unresolved. CDR1 and CDR2 (germline): MNHEY, SVGAGI. Trimming took off 4 bases at V and 6 bases at J, with 12 bases between the two ends. The CDR3 has 14 amino acids.

The rearrangement joins TRBV5-1 to TRBJ2-2, with 9 bases fitting TRBD2. CDR1 is SGHRS, CDR2 YFSETQ, per germline. The junction had 10 bases not matched to a gene; V was cut back by 4 bases and J by 6 bases. CDR3 length: 16 residues. The CDR3 region has the DNA TGCGCCAGCAGCCCAGGCGGGGGGGCCTTATCCGGGGAGCTGTTTTTT. Amino acids: CASSPGGGALSGELFF.

The CDR3 spells CAISEGTSGSTHEQFF. DNA for the CDR3: TGTGCCATCAGTGAGGGAACTAGCGGGTCTACGCATGAGCAGTTCTTC. The rearrangement uses TRBV10-3 and TRBJ2-1; 9 bases line up with TRBD2. The CDR3 runs to 16 residues. V lost 2 bases, J lost 8 bases, and 10 bases stayed unmatched. Germline lookup yields CDR1 ENHRY and CDR2 SYGVKD.

V is TRBV5-1 and J is TRBJ2-3; D possibly corresponds to TRBD2 (5 bases). This CDR3 comprises 14 residues. Germline CDR1 reads SGHRS; CDR2 reads YFSETQ. V lost 6 bases and J lost 0, with 11 bases in between. CDR3 protein: CASKSSSSTDTQYF. The CDR3 nucleotides are TGCGCCAGCAAGTCTAGCAGTAGCACAGATACGCAGTATTTT.

The J gene is TRBJ1-2, the V gene TRBV14; tentatively, D is TRBD1 (5 bases). CDR1 SGHDN and CDR2 FVKESK come from the germline V gene. V gave up 0 bases and J gave up 8 bases, with 22 bases separating them. The CDR3 has 17 residues. The CDR3 nucleotides are TGTGCCAGCAGCCAAGATGTGCACGGGGCCACTGCTGGGGGCTACACCTTC. Translating it yields CASSQDVHGATAGGYTF.

V and J are TRBV25-1 and TRBJ2-2, with 9 bases matching TRBD1. The CDR3 has 14 amino acids. The J segment lost 5 bases and the V segment lost 3 bases, leaving 1 base of the junction unmatched. Germline V gives CDR1 MGHDK, CDR2 SYGVNS. The CDR3 coding sequence is TGTGCCAGCAGTGATGACAGGGGGACCGGGGAGCTGTTTTTT. It codes for CASSDDRGTGELFF.

This clone was detected only a few times. V is TRBV6-2 or TRBV6-3 and J is TRBJ1-2, with TRBD1 matching over 9 bases. Germline V CDR1 and CDR2: MNHEY, SVGEGT. CDR3 length: 14 residues. Trimming cost V 6 bases and J 4 bases; bases outside gene matches: 6. The CDR3 DNA reads as TGTGCCAGCAGCCGGACAGGGGTGGGCTATGGCTACACCTTC. Its protein is CASSRTGVGYGYTF.

The chain recombines TRBV5-6 with TRBJ1-1, with 10 bases that match TRBD1. This CDR3 has 17 residues. With V trimmed by 3 bases and J by 5 bases, 13 bases remained unmatched. The germline gives CDR1 SGHDT, CDR2 YYEEEE. The CDR3 bases are TGTGCCAGCAGCTGGGGACAGGGGTCCGGTCGAGGAACTGAAGCTTTCTTT. Amino acid sequence: CASSWGQGSGRGTEAFF.

This chain joins TRBV5-8 and TRBJ2-1; 7 bases line up with TRBD1. The V segment lost 4 bases and the J segment 0 bases; nucleotides outside the gene matches: 7. The length of the CDR3 is 16 residues. Germline loops: CDR1 SGHTS, CDR2 YDEGEE. The CDR3 bases are TGTGCCAGCAGCCCCCGACAGGGCAGCTCCTACAATGAGCAGTTCTTC. Residues: CASSPRQGSSYNEQFF.

CDR3 nucleotide sequence: TGTGCCAGCAGCAGTGGGACTAGCTTAGAAGAGCAGTTCTTC. It specifies CASSSGTSLEEQFF. The rearrangement joins TRBV4-2 to TRBJ2-1; 9 positions match TRBD2. The junction had 9 bases not matched to a gene; V was cut back by 5 bases and J by 10 bases. The CDR3 is made up of 14 amino acids. The germline V gene has CDR1 LGHNA and CDR2 YNFKEQ.

This rearrangement joins TRBV9 to TRBJ1-3; D call uncertain. The CDR3 extends over 15 amino acids. V lost 3 bases and J 0 bases, leaving 10 bases between the germline ends. Germline loops: CDR1 SGDLS, CDR2 YYNGEE. The CDR3: CASSATAISGNTIYF. The DNA of the CDR3 is TGTGCCAGCAGCGCCACAGCAATCTCTGGAAACACCATATATTTT.

V and J are TRBV5-4 and TRBJ2-2, with 14 positions matching TRBD2. The CDR3 loop spans 17 amino acids. V lost 7 bases and J lost 5; bases outside the gene matches: 10. Germline V gene sequence: CDR1 SGHNT, CDR2 YYREEE (reference sequence). CDR3 DNA: TGTGCCAGCTACCCGGGACTAGCGGGGGCATCAACCGGGGAGCTGTTTTTT. It translates to CASYPGLAGASTGELFF.

Concerning this clone itself: The sample has other DNA sequences that encode this CDR3 too. This chain links TRBV11-2 with TRBJ1-1; no clear D. Germline lookup yields CDR1 SGHAT and CDR2 FQNNGV. V gave up 4 bases and J gave up 2 bases, with 8 bases separating them. The CDR3 loop spans 13 amino acids. CDR3 loop: CASSYTVNTEAFF. CDR3 coding DNA: TGTGCCAGCAGCTACACGGTCAACACTGAAGCTTTCTTT.

This clone was seen only once. The genes are TRBV3-1 (or the pseudogene TRBV3-2) and TRBJ2-7; TRBD1 matches at 9 bases. Germline CDR1 reads LGHDT; CDR2 reads YNNKEL (reference sequence). Trimming cost V 2 bases and J 7 bases; bases outside gene matches: 6. The CDR3 extends over 14 amino acids. The DNA for the CDR3 is TGTGCCAGCAGCCAAAACAGGGGGCAGGGTGAGCAGTACTTC. It is translated as CASSQNRGQGEQYF.

This clone is a singleton in its sample. This rearrangement joins TRBV7-6 to TRBJ2-5; 12 bases line up with TRBD2. CDR3 length: 17 amino acids. The trim removed 3 bases at V and 5 bases at J, leaving 10 bases unmatched. CDR1 is SGHVS and CDR2 is FNYEAQ in the germline V gene. The CDR3, as DNA: TGTGCCAGCAGCTTTGGAGCTAGCGGGGGGGCAGGGGAGACCCAGTACTTC. Its translation: CASSFGASGGAGETQYF.

The chain recombines TRBV9 with TRBJ2-1, with 8 bases lining up with TRBD2. Per the germline V gene, CDR1 is SGDLS and CDR2 is YYNGEE. V shed 1 base and J 0 bases; nucleotides not matched to a gene: 6. The CDR3 length is 17 residues. CDR3 DNA: TGTGCCAGCAGCGTATCCGGACGGGGGGGCTCCTACAATGAGCAGTTCTTC. Its translation: CASSVSGRGGSYNEQFF.